The clone carrying this T cell receptor (beta chain) appeared a few times. Its antigen is not known. The data were taken from a study of early T cells in non-severe SARS-CoV-2 infection. General study points: A preference for anti-spike CD8 responses marked VDJdb matching, which missed private and CD4 specificities.

Separate cDNA molecules each had unique molecular identifiers attached to them. From the 5' RACE reads, TCRdb called clonotypes with MiXCR, one entry per CDR3 protein. The table includes 70,000 or so distinct CDR3 sequences, about 13% detected once. The source material was whole blood. This TCR was sampled from an adult who was a healthcare worker with PCR-confirmed SARS-CoV-2 infection or an uninfected control (not recorded which).

CDR3 sequence reads: CASSSPNEQFF. In DNA, the CDR3 is TGTGCCAGCAGCTCCCCGAATGAGCAGTTCTTC. The genes are TRBV7-9 and TRBJ2-1; D call uncertain. The CDR3 consists of 11 residues. V gave up 4 bases and J gave up 7 bases, with 5 bases separating them. The germline gives CDR1 SEHNR, CDR2 FQNEAQ (reference sequence).